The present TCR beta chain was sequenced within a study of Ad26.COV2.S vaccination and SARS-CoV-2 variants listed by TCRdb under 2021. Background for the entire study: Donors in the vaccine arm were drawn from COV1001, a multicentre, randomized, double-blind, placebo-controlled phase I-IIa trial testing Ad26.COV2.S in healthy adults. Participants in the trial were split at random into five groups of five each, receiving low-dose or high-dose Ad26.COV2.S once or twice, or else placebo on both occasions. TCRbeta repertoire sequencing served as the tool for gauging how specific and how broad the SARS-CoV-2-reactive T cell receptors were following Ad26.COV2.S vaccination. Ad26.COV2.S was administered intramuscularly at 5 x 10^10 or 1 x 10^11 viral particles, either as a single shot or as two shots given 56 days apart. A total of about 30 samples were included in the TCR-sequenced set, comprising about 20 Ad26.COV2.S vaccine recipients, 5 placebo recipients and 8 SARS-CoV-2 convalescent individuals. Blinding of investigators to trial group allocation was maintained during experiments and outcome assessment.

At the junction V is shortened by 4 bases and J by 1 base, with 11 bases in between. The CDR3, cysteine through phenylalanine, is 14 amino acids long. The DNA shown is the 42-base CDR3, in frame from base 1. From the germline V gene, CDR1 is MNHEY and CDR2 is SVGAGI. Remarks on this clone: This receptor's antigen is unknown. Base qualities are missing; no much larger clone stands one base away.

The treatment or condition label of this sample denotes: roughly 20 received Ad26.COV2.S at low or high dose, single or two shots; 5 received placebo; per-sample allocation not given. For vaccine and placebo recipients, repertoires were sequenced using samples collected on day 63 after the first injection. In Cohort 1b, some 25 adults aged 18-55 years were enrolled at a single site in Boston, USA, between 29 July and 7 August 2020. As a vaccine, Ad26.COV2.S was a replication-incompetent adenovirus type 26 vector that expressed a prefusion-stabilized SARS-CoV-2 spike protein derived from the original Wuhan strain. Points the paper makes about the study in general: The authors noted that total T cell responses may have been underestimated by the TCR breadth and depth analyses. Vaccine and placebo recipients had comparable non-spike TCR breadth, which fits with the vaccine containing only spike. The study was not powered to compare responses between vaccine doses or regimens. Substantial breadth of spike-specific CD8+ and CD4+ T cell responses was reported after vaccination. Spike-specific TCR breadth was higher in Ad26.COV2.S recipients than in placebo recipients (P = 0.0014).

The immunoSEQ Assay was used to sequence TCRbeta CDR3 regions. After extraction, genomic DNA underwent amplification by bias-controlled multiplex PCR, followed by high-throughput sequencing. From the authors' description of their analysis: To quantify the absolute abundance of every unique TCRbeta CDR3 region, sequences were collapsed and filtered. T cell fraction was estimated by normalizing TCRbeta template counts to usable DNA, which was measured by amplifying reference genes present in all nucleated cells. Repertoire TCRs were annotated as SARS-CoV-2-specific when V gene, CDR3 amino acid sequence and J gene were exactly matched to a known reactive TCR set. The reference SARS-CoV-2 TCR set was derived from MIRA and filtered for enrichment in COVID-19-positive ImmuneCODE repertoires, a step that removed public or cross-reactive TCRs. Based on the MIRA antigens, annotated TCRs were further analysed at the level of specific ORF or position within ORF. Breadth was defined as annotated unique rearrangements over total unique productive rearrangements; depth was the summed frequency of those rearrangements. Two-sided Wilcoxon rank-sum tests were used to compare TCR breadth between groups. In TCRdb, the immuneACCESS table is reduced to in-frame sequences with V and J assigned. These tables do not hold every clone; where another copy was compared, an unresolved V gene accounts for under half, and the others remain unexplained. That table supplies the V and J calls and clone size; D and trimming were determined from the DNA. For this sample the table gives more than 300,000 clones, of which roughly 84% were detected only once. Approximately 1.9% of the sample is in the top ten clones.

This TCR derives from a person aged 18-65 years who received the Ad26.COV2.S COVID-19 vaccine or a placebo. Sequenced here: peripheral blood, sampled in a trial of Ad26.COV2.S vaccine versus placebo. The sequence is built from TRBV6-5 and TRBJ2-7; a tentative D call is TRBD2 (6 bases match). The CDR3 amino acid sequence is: CASSFRRESYEQYF. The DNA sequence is TGTGCCAGCAGTTTCCGGCGGGAATCCTACGAGCAGTACTTC.